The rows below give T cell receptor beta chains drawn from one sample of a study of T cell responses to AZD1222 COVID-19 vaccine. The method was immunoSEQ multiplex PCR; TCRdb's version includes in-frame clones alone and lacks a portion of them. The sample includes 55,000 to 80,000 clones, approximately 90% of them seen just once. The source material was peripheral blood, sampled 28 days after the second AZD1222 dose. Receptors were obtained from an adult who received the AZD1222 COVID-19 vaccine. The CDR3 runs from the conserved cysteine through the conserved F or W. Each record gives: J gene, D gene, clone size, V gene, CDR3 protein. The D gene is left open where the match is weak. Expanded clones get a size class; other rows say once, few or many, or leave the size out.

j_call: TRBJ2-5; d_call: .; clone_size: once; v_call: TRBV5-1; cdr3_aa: CASSSGQAFQETQYF
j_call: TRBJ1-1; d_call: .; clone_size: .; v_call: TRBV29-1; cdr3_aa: CSAGFMNTEAFF
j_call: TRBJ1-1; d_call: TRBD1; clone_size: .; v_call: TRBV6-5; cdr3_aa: CASSKYTGGDTEAFF
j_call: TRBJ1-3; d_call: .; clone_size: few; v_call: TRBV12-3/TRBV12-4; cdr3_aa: CASSLARNTIYF
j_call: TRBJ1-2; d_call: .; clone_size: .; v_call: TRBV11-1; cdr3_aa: CASSPVPEAGYTF
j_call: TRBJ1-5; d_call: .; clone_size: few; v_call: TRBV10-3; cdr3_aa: CAITGQVNQPQHF
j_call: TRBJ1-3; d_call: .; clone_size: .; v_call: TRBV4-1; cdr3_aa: CASSQGVDAGNTIYF
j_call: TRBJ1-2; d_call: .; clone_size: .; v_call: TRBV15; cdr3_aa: CATSRDHRDGYTF
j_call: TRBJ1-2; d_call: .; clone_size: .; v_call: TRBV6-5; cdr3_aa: CASSSPWRPGRYGYTF
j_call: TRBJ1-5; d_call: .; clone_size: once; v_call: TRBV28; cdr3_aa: CASSFSQGYQPQHF
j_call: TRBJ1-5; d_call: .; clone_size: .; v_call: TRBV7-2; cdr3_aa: CASSSLPVGGNQPQHF
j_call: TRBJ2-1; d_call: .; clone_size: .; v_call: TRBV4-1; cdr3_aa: CASSQQDSPWNEQFF
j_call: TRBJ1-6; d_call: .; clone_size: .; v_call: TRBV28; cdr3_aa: CASSLRPAHPPLHF
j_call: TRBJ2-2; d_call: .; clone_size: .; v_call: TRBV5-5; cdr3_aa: CASSPGLTTGELFF
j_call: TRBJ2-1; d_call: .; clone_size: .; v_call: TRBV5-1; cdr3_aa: CASSLRRDEQFF
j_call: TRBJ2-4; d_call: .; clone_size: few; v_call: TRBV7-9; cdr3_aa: CASSFRGDGAKNIQYF
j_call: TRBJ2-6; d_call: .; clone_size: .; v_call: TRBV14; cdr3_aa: CASSRDFSGANVLTF
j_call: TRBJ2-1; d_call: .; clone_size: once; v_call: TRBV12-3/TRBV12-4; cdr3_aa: CASSLLLNEQFF
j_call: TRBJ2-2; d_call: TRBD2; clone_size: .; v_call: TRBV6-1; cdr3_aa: CASSERLAGGELFF
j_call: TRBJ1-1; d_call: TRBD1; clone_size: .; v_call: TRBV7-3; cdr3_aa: CASSLTDRGPSGTEAFF
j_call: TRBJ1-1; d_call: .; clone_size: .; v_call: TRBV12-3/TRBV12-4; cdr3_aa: CASSQGPYTEAFF
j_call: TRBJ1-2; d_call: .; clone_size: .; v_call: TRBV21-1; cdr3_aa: CASSFPGQGLGYGYTF
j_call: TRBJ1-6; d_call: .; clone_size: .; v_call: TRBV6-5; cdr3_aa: CASGTYNSPLHF
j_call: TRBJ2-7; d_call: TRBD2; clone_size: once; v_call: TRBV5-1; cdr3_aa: CASSSLAGGTEQYF
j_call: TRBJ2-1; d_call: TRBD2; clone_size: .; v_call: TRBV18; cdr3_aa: CASSPMNRSSGVSYNEQFF
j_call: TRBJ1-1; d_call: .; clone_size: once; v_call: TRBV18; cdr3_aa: CASSPDSLNTEAFF
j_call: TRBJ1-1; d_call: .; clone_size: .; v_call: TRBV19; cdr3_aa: CASLGFVEAFF
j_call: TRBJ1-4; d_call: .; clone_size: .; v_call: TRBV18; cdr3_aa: CASSRSTATNEKLFF
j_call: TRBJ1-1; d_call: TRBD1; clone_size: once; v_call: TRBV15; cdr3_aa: CAIGGTVMNTEAFF
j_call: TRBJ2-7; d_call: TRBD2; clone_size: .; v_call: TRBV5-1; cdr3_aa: CASSFLAGGPPAGQYF
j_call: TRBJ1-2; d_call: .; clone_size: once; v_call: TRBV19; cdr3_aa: CASKIVAASGDGYTF
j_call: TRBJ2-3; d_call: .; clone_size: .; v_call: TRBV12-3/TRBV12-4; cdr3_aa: CASQPKHTDTQYF
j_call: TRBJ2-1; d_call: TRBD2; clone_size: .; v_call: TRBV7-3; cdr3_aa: CASSLSSGSQEQFF
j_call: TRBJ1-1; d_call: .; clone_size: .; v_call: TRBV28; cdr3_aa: CASSPTGAAMNTEAFF
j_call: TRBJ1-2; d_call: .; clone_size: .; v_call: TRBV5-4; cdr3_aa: CASSSDSHTNYGYTF
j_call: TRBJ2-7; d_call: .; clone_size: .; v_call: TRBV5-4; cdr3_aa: CASSYSGSGNYEQYF
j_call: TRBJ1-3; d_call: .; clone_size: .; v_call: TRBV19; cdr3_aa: CASSPTVSSGNTIYF